This T cell receptor (beta chain) was documented in a study of T-cell reconstitution after alpha-beta-depleted transplantation in children. Unique molecular identifiers were incorporated during preparation of the TCRbeta library. TCRdb redid the calling of the PCR reads with MiXCR, one entry per CDR3 protein. The sample comprises 700,000 or so distinct CDR3 sequences, roughly 14% of which are singletons, and 0.79% rests with the top ten. The ends were cut back, 4 bases at V and 1 base at J, with 7 bases in the middle. Germline V gene sequence: CDR1 MNHEY, CDR2 SVGAGI. The CDR3 has 13 amino acids. In this sample, this clonotype turned up many times. The antigen remains unidentified. Overall study findings and caveats: Certain patients had high TCRbeta diversity at day 60, and it came from recipient T cells and thymic progenitors that survived. T-cell numbers and diversity, one year after transplant, stemmed largely from T cells that were newly produced. Reportedly, alpha-beta T cells present about two months post-transplant originated from several hundred expanded clones of graft origin.

The chain combines TRBV6-5 with TRBJ1-1, with D unclear. Specimen: PBMCs, collected before TCRalphabeta/CD19-depleted stem cell transplant. The TCR comes from a girl aged 2 to 10 with congenital amegakaryocytic thrombocytopenia, due to receive a stem cell transplant. The CDR3 loop is CASSFDSNTEAFF. CDR3 DNA sequence: TGTGCCAGCAGTTTCGACTCGAACACTGAAGCTTTCTTT.